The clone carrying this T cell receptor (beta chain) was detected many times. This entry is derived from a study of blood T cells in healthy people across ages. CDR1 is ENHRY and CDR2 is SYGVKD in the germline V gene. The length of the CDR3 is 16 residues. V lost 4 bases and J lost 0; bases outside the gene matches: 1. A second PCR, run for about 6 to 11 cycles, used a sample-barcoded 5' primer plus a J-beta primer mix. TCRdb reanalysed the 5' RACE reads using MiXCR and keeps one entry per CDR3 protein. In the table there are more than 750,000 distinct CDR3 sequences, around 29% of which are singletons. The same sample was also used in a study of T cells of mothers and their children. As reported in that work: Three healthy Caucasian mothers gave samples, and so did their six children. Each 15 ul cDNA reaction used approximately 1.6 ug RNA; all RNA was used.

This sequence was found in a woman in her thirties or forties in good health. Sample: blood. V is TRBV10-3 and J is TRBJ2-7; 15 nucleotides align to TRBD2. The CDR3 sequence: CAISGTSGGDSYEQYF. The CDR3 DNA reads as TGTGCCATCAGTGGGACTAGCGGGGGGGACTCCTACGAGCAGTACTTC.